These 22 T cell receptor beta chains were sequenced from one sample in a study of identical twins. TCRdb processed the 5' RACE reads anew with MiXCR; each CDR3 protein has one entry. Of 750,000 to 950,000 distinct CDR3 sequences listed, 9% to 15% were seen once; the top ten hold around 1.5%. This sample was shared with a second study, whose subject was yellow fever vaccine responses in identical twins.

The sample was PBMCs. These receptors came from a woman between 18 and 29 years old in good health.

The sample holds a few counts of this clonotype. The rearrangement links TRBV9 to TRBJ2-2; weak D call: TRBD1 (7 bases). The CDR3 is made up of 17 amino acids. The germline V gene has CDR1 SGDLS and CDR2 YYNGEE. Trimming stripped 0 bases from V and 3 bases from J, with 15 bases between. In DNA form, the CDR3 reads TGTGCCAGCAGCGTAGGAGTGGGCAGGGGGGACACCGGGGAGCTGTTTTTT. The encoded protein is CASSVGVGRGDTGELFF.

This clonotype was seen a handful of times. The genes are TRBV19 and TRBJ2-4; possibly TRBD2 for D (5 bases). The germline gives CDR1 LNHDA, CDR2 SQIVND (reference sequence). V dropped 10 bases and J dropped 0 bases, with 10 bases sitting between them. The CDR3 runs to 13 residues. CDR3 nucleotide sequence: TGTGCCAACCCACGGGGAGCCAAAAACATTCAGTACTTC. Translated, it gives CANPRGAKNIQYF.

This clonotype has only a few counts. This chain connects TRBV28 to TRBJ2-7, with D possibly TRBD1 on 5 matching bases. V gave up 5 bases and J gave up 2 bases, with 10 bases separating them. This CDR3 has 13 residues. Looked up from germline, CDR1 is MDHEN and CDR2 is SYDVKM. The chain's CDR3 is CASSPSTAYEQYV. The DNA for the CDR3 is TGTGCCAGCAGTCCCTCGACAGCCTACGAGCAGTACGTC.

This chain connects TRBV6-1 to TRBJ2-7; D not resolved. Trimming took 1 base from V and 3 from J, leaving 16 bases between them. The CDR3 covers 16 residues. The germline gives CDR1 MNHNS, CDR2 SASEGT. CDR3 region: CASSEEATELNYEQYF. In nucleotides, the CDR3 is TGTGCCAGCAGTGAAGAGGCAACTGAACTCAACTACGAGCAGTACTTC.

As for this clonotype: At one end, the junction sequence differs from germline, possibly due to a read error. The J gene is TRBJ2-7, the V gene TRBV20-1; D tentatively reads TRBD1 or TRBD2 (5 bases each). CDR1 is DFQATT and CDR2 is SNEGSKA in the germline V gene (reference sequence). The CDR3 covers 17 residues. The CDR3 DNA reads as TGCTGTGCTAGAGATAGCTATCGTGGGACGGCTTTTCTCGAGCAGTACTTC. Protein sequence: CCARDSYRGTAFLEQYF.

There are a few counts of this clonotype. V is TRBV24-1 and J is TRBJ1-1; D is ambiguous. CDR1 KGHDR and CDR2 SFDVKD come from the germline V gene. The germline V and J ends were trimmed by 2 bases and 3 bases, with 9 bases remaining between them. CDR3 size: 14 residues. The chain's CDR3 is CATSDSNRDTEAFF. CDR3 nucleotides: TGTGCCACCAGTGATTCCAACCGGGACACTGAAGCTTTCTTT.

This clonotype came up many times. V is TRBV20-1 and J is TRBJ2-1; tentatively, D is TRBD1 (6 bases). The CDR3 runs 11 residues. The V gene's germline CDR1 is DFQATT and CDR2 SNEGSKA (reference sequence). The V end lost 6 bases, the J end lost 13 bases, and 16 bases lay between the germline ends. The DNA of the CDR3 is TGCAGTGCATCAGGGGAAGTGGAACAGTTCTTC. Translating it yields CSASGEVEQFF.

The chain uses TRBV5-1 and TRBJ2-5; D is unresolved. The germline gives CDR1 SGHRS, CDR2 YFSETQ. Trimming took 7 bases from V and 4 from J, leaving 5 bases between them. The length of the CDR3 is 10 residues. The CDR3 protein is CASDLETQYF. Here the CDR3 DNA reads TGCGCCAGCGACCTAGAGACCCAGTACTTC.

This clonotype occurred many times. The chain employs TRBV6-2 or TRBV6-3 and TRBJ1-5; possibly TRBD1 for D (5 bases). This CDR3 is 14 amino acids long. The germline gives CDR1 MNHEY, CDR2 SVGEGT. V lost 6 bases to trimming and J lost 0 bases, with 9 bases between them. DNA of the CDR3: TGTGCCAGCAGGGACAAAAATAGCAATCAGCCCCAGCATTTT. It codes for CASRDKNSNQPQHF.

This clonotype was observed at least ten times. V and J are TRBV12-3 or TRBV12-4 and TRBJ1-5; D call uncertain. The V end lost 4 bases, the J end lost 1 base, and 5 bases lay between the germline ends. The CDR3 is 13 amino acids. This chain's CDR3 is CASSSGSNQPQHF. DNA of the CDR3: TGTGCCAGCAGTTCGGGCAGCAATCAGCCCCAGCATTTT.

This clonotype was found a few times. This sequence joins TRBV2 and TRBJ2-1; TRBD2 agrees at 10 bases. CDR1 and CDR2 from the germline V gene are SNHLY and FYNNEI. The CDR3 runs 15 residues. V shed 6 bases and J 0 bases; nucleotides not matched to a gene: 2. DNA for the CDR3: TGTGCCAGCAGAGGACTAGCGGTCTCCTACAATGAGCAGTTCTTC. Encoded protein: CASRGLAVSYNEQFF.

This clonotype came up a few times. The CDR3 loop is CASSSPQGPGANVLTF. In DNA, the CDR3 is TGCGCCAGCAGCTCACCTCAGGGACCTGGGGCCAACGTCCTGACTTTC. This chain joins TRBV4-1 and TRBJ2-6, with D possibly called TRBD1 or TRBD2 (5 bases each). CDR1 MGHRA and CDR2 YSYEKL come from the germline V gene. The CDR3 extends over 16 amino acids. Trimming took off 5 bases at V and 2 bases at J, with 13 bases between the two ends.

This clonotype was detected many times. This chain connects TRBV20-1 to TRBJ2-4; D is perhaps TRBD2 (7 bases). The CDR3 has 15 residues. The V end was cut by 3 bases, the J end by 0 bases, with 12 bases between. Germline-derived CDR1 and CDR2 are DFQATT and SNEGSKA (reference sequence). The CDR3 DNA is TGCAGTGCTAGCGCGGGGGCCACAGCCAAAAACATTCAGTACTTC. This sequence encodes CSASAGATAKNIQYF.

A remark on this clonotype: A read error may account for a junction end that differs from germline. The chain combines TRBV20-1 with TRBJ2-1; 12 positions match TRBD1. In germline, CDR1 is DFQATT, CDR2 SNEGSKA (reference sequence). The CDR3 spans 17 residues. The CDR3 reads CCANLMEGDRGLNEQFF. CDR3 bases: TGCTGTGCCAACCTCATGGAGGGGGACAGGGGGCTGAATGAGCAGTTCTTC.

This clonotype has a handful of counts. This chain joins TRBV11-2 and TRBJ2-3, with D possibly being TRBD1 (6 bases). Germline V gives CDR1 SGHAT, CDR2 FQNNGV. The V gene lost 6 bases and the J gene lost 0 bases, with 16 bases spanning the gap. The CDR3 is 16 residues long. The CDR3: CASRTGTPTSTDTQYF. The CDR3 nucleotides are TGTGCCAGCAGGACCGGGACACCGACTAGCACAGATACGCAGTATTTT. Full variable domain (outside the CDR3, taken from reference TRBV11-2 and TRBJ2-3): EAGVAQSPRYKIIEKRQSVAFWCNPISGHATLYWYQQILGQGPKLLIQFQNNGVVDDSQLPKDRFSAERLKGVDSTLKIQPAKLEDSAVYLCASRTGTPTSTDTQYFGPGTRLTVL.

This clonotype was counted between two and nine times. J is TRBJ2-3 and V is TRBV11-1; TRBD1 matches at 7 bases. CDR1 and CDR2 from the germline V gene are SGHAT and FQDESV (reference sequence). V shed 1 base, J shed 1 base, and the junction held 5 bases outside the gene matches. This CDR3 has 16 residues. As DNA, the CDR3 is TGTGCCAGCAGCTTAGACGACAGGGTGGGCACAGATACGCAGTATTTT. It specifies CASSLDDRVGTDTQYF.

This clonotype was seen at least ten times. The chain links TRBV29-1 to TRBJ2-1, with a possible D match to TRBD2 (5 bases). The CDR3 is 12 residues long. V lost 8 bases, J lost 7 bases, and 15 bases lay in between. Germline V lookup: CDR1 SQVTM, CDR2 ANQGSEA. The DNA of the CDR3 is TGCAGCACCCGGAGTTCGGGGAATGAGCAGTTCTTC. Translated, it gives CSTRSSGNEQFF.

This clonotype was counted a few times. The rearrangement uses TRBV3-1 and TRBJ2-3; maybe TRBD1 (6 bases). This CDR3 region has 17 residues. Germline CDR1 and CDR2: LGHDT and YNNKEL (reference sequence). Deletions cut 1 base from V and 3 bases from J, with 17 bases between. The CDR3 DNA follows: TGTGCCAGCAGCCAAGTTACCCCGGGACAATTGACAGATACGCAGTATTTT. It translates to CASSQVTPGQLTDTQYF.

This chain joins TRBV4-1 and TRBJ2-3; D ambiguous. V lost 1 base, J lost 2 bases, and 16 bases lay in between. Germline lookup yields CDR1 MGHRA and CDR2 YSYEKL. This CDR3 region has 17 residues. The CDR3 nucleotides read TGCGCCAGCAGCCAAGTTGCCACACCCTATTCCACAGATACGCAGTATTTT. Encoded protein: CASSQVATPYSTDTQYF.

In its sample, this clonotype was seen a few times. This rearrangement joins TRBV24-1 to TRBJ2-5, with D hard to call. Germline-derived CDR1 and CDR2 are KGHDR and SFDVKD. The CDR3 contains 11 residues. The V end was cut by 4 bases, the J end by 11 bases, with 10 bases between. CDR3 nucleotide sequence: TGTGCCACCAGTGACGAACATATTCAGTACTTC. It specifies CATSDEHIQYF.

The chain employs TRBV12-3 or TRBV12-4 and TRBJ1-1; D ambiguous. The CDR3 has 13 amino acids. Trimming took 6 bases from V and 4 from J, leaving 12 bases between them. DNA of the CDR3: TGTGCCAGCAGCAAGGCGGGAGGCACTGAAGCTTTCTTT. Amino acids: CASSKAGGTEAFF.

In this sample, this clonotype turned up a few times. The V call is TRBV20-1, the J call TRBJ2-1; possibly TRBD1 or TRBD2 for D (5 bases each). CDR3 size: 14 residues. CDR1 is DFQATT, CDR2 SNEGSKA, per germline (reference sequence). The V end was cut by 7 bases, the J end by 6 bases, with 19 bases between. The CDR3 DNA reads TGCAGTGAAAGAGGTGAGGGGAGTCCCAATGAGCAGTTCTTC. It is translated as CSERGEGSPNEQFF.